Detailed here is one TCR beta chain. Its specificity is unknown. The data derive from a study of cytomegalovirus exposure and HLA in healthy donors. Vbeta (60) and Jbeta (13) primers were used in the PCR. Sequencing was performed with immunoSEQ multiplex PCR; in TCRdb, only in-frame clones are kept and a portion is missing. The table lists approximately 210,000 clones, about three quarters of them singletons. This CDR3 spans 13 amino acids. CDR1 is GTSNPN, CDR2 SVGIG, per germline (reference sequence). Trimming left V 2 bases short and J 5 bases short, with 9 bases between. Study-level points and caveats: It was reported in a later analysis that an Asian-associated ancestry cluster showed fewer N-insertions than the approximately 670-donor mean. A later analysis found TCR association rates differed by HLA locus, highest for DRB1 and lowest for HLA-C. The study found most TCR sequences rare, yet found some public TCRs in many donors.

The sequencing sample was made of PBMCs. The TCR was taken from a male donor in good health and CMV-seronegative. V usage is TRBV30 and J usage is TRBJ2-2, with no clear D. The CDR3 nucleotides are TGTGCCTGGAGTCGTACACAGACCGGGGAGCTGTTTTTT. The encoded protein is CAWSRTQTGELFF.